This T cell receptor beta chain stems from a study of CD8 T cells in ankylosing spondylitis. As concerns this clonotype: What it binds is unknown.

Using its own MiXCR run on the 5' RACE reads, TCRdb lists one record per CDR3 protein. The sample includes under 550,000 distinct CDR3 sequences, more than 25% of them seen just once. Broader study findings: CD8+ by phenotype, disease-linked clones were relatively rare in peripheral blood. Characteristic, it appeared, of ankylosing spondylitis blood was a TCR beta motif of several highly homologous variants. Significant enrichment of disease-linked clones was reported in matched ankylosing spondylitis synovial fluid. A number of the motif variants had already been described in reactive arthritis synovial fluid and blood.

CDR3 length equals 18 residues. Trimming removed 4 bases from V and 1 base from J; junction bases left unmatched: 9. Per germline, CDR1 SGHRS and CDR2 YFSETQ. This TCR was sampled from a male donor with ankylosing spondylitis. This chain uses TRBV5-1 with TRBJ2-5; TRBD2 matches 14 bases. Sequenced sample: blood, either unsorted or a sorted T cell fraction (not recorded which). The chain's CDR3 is CASSQGLAGGTGQETQYF. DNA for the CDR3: TGCGCCAGCAGCCAAGGACTAGCGGGAGGAACTGGCCAAGAGACCCAGTACTTC.